This T cell receptor beta chain was obtained from a study of cytomegalovirus exposure and HLA in healthy donors. Notes on the study in general: It has been reported that TCR beta sequences accurately predicted the HLA-A and HLA-B alleles of most subjects.

This clone was observed a few times. Its antigen is unidentified. The primer mix had 60 Vbeta and 13 Jbeta primers. Here immunoSEQ multiplex PCR was the method, and the copy in TCRdb shows in-frame clones only, minus some. The data hold roughly 80,000 clones, with roughly 69% observed a single time. This CDR3 spans 16 amino acids. Germline loops: CDR1 LNHDA, CDR2 SQIVND (reference sequence). V was cut by 2 bases and J by 1 base, with 14 bases left in between. Sequenced input: PBMCs. The genes are TRBV19 and TRBJ1-1; D not certain. The clonotype comes from a woman aged 45-59 years in good health and CMV-seropositive. The CDR3: CASSIFGGYQNTEAFF. The CDR3 DNA reads TGTGCCAGTAGTATATTTGGAGGGTATCAGAACACTGAAGCTTTCTTT.